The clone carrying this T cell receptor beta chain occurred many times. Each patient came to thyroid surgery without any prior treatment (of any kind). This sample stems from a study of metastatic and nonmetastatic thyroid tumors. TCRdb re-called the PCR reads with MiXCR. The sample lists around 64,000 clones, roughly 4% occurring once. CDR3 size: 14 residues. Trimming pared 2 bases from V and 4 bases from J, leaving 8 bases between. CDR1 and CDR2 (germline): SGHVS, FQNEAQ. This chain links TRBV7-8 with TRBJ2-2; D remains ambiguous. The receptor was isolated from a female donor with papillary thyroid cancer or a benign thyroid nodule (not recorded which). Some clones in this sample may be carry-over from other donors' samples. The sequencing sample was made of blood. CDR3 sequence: CASSLIIGTGELFF. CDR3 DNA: TGTGCCAGCAGCTTAATTATAGGCACCGGGGAGCTGTTTTTT.